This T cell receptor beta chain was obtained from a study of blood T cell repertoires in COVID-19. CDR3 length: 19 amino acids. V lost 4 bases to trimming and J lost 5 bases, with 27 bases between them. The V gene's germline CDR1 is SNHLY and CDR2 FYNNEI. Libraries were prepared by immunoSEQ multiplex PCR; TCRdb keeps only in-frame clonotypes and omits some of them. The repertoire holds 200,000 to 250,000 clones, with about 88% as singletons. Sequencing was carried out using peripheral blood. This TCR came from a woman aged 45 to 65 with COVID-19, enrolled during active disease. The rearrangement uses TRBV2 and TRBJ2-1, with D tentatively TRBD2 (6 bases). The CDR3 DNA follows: TGTGCCAGCAGTGCCCGGACTCTACTAGCAACTCGGGCTAACAATGAGCAGTTCTTC. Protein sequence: CASSARTLLATRANNEQFF.